This section outlines one T cell receptor (beta chain) sequence together with its context. The antigen remains unidentified. Replicate sorted-subset PCRs were loaded with 150 to 250 ng DNA, 31,000 or so T cell genomes. Only in-frame clones appear in the TCRdb table, and some are missing; sequencing was by immunoSEQ multiplex PCR. The sample lists about 2,100,000 clones; about 93% were seen once. The sample belongs to a study of shared clonotypes between healthy human individuals. Background on the study: Aged between 18 and 49, the donors were a couple of women and three men. Findings and limits, study-wide: The donor pool, a small one, limited the genetic and exposure-history diversity represented.

CD8 cells regarded as naive lacked CD45RO, were positively chosen for CCR7, and omitted terminally differentiated effector memory CD45RA+ cells. The CDR3 contains 14 residues. V dropped 6 bases and J dropped 2 bases, with 11 bases sitting between them. The V gene's germline CDR1 is MNHEY and CDR2 SMNVEV (reference sequence). The clonotype was recovered from a man between 18 and 35 years old in good health. Some clones in this sample may be carry-over from other donors' samples. Source material: naive CD8+ T cells from PBMCs. The chain couples TRBV27 to TRBJ1-5; D ambiguous. CDR3 nucleotides: TGTGCCAGCAGCTACGCGAGGGGCAATCAGCCCCAGCATTTT. It translates to CASSYARGNQPQHF.